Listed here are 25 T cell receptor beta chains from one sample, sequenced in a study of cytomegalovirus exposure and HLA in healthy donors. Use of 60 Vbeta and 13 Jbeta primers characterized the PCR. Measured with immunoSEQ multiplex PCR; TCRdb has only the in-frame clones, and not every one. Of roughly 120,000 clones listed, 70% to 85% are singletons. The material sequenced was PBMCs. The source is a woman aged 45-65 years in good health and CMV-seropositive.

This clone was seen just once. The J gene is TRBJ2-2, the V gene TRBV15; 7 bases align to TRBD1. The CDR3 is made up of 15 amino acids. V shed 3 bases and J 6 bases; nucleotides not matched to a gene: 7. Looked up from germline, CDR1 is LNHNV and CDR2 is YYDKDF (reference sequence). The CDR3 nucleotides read TGTGCCACCAGCAGCTACGACAGGGATGCCGGGGAGCTGTTTTTT. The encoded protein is CATSSYDRDAGELFF. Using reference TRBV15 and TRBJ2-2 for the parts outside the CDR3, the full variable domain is DAMVIQNPRYQVTQFGKPVTLSCSQTLNHNVMYWYQQKSSQAPKLLFHYYDKDFNNEADTPDNFQSRRPNTSFCFLDIRSPGLGDTAMYLCATSSYDRDAGELFFGEGSRLTVL.

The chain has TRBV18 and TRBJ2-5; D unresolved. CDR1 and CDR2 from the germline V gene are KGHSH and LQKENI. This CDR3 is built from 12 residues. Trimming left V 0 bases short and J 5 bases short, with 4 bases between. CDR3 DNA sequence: TGTGCCAGCTCACCACCCGGTGAGACCCAGTACTTC. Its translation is CASSPPGETQYF.

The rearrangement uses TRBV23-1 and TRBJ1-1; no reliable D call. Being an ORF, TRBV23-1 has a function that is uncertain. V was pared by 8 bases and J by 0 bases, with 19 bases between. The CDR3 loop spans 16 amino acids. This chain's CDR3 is CASLLRRARLNTEAFF. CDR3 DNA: TGCGCCAGCTTACTTCGGAGGGCGCGTCTGAACACTGAAGCTTTCTTT.

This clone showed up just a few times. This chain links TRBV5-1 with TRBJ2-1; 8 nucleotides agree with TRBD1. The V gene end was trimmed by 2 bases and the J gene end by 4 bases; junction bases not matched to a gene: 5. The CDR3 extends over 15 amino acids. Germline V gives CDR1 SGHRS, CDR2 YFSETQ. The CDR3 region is CASSLLTGVYNEQFF. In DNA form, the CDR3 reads TGCGCCAGCAGCTTACTGACAGGGGTATACAATGAGCAGTTCTTC.

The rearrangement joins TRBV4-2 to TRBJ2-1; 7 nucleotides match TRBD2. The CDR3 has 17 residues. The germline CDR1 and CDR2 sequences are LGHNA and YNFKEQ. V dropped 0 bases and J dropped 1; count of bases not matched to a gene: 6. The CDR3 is CASSQDFDSGSYNEQFF. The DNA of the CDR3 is TGTGCCAGCAGCCAAGACTTTGATAGCGGGTCCTACAATGAGCAGTTCTTC.

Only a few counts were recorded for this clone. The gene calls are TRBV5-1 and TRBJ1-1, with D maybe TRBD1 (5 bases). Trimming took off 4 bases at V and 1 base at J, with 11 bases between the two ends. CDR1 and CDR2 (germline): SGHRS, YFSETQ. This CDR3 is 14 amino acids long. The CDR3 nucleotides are TGCGCCAGCAGCCCTGGCAGGGCGAACACTGAAGCTTTCTTT. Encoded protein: CASSPGRANTEAFF.

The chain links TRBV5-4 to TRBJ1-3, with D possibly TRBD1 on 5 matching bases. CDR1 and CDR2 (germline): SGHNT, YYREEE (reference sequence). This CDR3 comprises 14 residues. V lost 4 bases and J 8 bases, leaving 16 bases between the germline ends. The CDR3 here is CASSDQGLEDTIYF. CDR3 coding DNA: TGTGCCAGCAGCGACCAGGGTCTTGAAGACACCATATATTTT.

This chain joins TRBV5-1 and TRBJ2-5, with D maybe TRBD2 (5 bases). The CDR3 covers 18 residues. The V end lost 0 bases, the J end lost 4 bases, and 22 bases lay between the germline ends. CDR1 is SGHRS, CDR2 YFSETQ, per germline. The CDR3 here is CASSLDGVRERVAETQYF. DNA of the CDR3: TGCGCCAGCAGCTTGGACGGGGTTAGGGAGCGAGTTGCAGAGACCCAGTACTTC.

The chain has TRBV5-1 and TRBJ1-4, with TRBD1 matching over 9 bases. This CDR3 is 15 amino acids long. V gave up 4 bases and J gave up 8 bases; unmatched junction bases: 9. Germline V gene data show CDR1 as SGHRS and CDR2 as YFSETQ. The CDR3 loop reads CASSTTGGMEEKLFF. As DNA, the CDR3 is TGCGCCAGCAGCACAACAGGGGGCATGGAGGAAAAACTGTTTTTT. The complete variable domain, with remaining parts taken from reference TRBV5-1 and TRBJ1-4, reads KAGVTQTPRYLIKTRGQQVTLSCSPISGHRSVSWYQQTPGQGLQFLFEYFSETQRNKGNFPGRFSGRQFSNSRSEMNVSTLELGDSALYLCASSTTGGMEEKLFFGSGTQLSVL.

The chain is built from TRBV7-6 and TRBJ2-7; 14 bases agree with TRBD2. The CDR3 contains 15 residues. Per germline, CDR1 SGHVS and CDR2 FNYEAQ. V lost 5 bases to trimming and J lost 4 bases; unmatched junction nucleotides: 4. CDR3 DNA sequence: TGTGCCAGCAGCCGACTAGCGGGGGGGAATTACGAGCAGTACTTC. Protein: CASSRLAGGNYEQYF.

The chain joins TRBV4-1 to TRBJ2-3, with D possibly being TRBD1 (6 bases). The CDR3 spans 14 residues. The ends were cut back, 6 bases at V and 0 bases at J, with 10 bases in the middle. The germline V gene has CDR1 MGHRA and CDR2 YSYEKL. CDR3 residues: CASRYRESTDTQYF. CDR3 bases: TGCGCCAGCAGATACAGGGAAAGCACAGATACGCAGTATTTT.

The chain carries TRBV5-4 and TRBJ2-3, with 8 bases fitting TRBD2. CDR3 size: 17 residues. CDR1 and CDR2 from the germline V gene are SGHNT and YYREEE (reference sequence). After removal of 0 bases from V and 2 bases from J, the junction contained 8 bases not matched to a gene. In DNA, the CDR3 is TGTGCCAGCAGCTTGGAGCCGAGCGGGGGCTTCACAGATACGCAGTATTTT. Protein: CASSLEPSGGFTDTQYF.

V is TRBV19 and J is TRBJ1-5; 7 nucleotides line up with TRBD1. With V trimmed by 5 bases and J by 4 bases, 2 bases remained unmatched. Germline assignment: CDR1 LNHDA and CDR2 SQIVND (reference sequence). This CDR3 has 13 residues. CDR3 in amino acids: CASSGQDNQPQHF. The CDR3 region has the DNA TGTGCCAGTAGTGGACAGGATAATCAGCCCCAGCATTTT.

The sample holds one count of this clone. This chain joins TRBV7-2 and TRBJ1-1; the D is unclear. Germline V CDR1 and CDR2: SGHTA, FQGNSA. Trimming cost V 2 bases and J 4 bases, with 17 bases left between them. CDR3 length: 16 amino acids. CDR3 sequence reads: CASSLTPLSISTEAFF. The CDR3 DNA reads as TGTGCCAGCAGCTTAACCCCTCTATCTATTAGCACTGAAGCTTTCTTT.

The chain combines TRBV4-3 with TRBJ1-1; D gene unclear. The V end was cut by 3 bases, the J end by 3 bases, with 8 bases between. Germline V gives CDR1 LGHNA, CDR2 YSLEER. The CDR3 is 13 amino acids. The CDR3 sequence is CASSQNKYTEAFF. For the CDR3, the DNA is TGCGCCAGCAGCCAGAACAAGTACACTGAAGCTTTCTTT.

The CDR3 here is CASSSGTANTGELFF. The DNA for the CDR3 is TGTGCCAGCAGCAGCGGCACAGCGAACACCGGGGAGCTGTTTTTT. This sequence joins TRBV9 and TRBJ2-2; D is possibly TRBD2 (5 bases). The germline CDR1 and CDR2 sequences are SGDLS and YYNGEE. The CDR3 loop spans 15 amino acids. V was trimmed by 4 bases and J by 0 bases, leaving 10 bases between them.

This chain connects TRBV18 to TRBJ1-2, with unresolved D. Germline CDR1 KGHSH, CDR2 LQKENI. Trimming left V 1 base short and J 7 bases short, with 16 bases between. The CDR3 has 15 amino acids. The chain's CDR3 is CASSPLSGVGAGYTF. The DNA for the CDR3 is TGTGCCAGCTCACCACTTTCCGGAGTCGGTGCTGGCTACACCTTC.

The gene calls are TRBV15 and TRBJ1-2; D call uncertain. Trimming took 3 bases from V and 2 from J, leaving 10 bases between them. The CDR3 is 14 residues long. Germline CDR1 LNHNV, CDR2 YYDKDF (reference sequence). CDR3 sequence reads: CATSSTGSNYGYTF. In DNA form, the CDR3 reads TGTGCCACCAGCAGCACGGGATCGAACTATGGCTACACCTTC. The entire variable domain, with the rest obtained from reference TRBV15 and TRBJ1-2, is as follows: DAMVIQNPRYQVTQFGKPVTLSCSQTLNHNVMYWYQQKSSQAPKLLFHYYDKDFNNEADTPDNFQSRRPNTSFCFLDIRSPGLGDTAMYLCATSSTGSNYGYTFGSGTRLTVV.

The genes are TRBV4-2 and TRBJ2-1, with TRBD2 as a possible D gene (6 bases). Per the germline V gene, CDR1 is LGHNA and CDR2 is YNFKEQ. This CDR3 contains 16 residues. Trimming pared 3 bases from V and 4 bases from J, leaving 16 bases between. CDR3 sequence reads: CASSQPGSSTYNEQFF. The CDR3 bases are TGTGCCAGCAGCCAGCCCGGGAGCTCTACATACAATGAGCAGTTCTTC.

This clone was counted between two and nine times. The CDR3 protein is CASSTAREQYF. The CDR3 DNA is TGTGCCAGCAGCACCGCCAGAGAGCAGTACTTC. The chain couples TRBV7-9 to TRBJ2-7; D unresolved. The V end was cut by 5 bases, the J end by 7 bases, with 9 bases between. Germline V gene lookup returns CDR1 SEHNR and CDR2 FQNEAQ (reference sequence). The CDR3 runs 11 residues.

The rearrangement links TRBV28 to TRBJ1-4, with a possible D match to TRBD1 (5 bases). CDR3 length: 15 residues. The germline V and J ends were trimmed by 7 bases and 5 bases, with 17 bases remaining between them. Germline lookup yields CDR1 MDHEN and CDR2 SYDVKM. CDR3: CASIEGAKQNEKLFF. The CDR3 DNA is TGTGCCAGCATCGAAGGGGCTAAGCAGAATGAAAAACTGTTTTTT.

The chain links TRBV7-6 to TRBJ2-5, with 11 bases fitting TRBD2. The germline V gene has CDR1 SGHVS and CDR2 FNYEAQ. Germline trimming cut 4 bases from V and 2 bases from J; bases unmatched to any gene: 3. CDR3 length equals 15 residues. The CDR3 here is CASSSRTSGQETQYF. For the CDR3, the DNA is TGTGCCAGCAGCTCACGGACTAGCGGGCAAGAGACCCAGTACTTC.

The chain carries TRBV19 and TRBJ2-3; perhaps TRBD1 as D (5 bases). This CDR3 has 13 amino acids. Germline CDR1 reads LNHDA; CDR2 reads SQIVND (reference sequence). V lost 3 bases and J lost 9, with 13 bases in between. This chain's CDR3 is CASSIQAQVTQYF. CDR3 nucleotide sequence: TGTGCCAGTAGTATCCAAGCACAGGTAACGCAGTATTTT.

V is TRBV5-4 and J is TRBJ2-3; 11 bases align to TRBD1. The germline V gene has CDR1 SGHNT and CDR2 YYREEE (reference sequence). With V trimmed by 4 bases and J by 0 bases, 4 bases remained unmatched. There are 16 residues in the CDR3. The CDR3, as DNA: TGTGCCAGCAGCGCGGACAGGGGGCTTAGCACAGATACGCAGTATTTT. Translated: CASSADRGLSTDTQYF.

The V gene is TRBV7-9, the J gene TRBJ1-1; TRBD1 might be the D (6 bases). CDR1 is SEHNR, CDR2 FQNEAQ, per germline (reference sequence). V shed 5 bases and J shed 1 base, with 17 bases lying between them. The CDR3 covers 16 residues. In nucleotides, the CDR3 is TGTGCCAGCAGCCCTAAGGGGGGGACGGGGAACACTGAAGCTTTCTTT. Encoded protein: CASSPKGGTGNTEAFF. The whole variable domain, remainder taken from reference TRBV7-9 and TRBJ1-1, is DTGVSQNPRHKITKRGQNVTFRCDPISEHNRLYWYRQTLGQGPEFLTYFQNEAQLEKSRLLSDRFSAERPKGSFSTLEIQRTEQGDSAMYLCASSPKGGTGNTEAFFGQGTRLTVV.